The sequence of this T cell receptor beta chain was determined in a study of OX40 agonist ivuxolimab in advanced cancers. The repertoire was sequenced with immunoSEQ multiplex PCR; TCRdb's copy has only in-frame clones and lacks some. The sample yields approximately 48,000 clones, 87% seen once. The receptor's source is an adult with an advanced solid tumor such as melanoma, head and neck, liver or kidney cancer. This specimen consisted of CD4+ or CD8+ T cells sorted from blood, obtained in a trial of the OX40 agonist ivuxolimab.

The CDR3: CASSQILGAQETQYF. CDR3 DNA: TGCGCCAGCAGCCAGATACTAGGGGCGCAAGAGACCCAGTACTTC. The rearrangement links TRBV4-3 to TRBJ2-5; either TRBD1 or TRBD2 may fit D (5 bases each). CDR1 is LGHNA, CDR2 YSLEER, per germline. V lost 3 bases and J lost 2, with 13 bases in between. The CDR3 covers 15 residues.